This paragraph reports one T cell receptor beta chain. The antigen is unknown. The V gene end was trimmed by 0 bases and the J gene end by 3 bases; junction bases not matched to a gene: 14. CDR1 and CDR2 (germline): LGHNA, YSLEER. The CDR3 has 19 residues. The sample belongs to a study of T-cell memory formation after mild COVID-19. For the study at large: In these data, TCR clusters were largely donor specific. The study's findings and limits: The study found contracting CD4+ clones mainly in CM and EM and contracting CD8+ clones in EMRA. Some clones that responded turned up in pre-infection memory, which suggests that cross-reactive memory joined in.

Via MiXCR, TCRdb re-called the 5' RACE reads, giving one row per CDR3 protein. The repertoire holds 350,000 to 400,000 distinct CDR3 sequences, with around 20% as singletons. The specimen was PBMCs or a T cell subset sorted from them (not recorded which). The source is an adult woman who had mild COVID-19 (a few samples of this study predate the infection). Cell type and time point are not known. The chain uses TRBV4-3 and TRBJ2-1; 7 nucleotides agree with TRBD2. CDR3 nucleotides: TGCGCCAGCAGCCAAGATCTATGGCGGGAGATCGGGAACTACAATGAGCAGTTCTTC. It codes for CASSQDLWREIGNYNEQFF.